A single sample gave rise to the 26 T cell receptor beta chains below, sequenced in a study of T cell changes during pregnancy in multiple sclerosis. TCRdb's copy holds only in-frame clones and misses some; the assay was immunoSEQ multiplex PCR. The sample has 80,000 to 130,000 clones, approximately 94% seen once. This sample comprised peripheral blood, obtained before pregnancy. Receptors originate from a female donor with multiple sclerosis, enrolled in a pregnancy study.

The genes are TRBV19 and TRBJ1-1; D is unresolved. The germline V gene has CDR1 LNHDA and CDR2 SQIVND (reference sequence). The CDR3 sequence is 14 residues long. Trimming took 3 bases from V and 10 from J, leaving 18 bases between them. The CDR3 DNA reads TGTGCCAGTAGTATGAAGGTGGTGGTACGGGGAGCTTTCTTT. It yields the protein CASSMKVVVRGAFF. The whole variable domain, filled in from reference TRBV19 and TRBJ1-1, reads DGGITQSPKYLFRKEGQNVTLSCEQNLNHDAMYWYRQDPGQGLRLIYYSQIVNDFQKGDIAEGYSVSREKKESFPLTVTSAQKNPTAFYLCASSMKVVVRGAFFGQGTRLTVV.

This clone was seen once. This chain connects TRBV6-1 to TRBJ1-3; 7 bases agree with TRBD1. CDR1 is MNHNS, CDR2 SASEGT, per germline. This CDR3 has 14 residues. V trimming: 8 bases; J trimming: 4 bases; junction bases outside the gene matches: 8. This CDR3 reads CASERQGLGNTIYF. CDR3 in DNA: TGTGCCAGCGAACGACAGGGTCTAGGAAACACCATATATTTT.

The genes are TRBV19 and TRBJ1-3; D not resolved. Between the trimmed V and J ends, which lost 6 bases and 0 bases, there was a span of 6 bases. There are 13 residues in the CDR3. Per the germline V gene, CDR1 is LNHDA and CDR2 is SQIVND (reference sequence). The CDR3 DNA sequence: TGTGCCAGTAGACTTCTCTCTGGAAACACCATATATTTT. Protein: CASRLLSGNTIYF.

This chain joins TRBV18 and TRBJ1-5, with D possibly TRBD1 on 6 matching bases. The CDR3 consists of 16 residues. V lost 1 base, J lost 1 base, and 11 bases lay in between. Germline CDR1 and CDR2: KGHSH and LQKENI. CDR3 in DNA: TGTGCCAGCTCACCACAGGGGACAACAAGCAATCAGCCCCAGCATTTT. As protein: CASSPQGTTSNQPQHF.

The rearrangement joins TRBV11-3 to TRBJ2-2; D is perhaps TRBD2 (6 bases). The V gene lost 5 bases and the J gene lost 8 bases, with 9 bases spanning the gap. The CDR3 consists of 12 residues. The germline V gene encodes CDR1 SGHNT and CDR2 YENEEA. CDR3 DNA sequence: TGTGCCAGCAGCGAGGCGGGGGGGGAGCTGTTTTTT. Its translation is CASSEAGGELFF.

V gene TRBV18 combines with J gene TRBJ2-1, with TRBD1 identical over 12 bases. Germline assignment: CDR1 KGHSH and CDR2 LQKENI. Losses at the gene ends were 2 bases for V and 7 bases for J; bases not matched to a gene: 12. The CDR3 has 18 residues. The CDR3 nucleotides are TGTGCCAGCTCACCAGCCCGGGACAGGGGGCAATGGGTGAATGAGCAGTTCTTC. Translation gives CASSPARDRGQWVNEQFF.

Here the CDR3 reads CASSSTGGYTF. CDR3 sequence (DNA): TGTGCCAGCAGTTCGACTGGTGGCTACACCTTC. This sequence joins TRBV28 and TRBJ1-2; D remains ambiguous. Germline V lookup: CDR1 MDHEN, CDR2 SYDVKM. CDR3 length: 11 amino acids. Trimming left V 4 bases short and J 7 bases short, with 7 bases between.

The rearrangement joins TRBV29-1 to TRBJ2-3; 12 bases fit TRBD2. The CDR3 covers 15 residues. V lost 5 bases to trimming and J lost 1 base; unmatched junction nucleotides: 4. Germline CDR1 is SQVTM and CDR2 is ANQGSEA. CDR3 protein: CSVLGLAGRTDTQYF. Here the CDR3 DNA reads TGCAGCGTTCTTGGACTAGCGGGACGCACAGATACGCAGTATTTT.

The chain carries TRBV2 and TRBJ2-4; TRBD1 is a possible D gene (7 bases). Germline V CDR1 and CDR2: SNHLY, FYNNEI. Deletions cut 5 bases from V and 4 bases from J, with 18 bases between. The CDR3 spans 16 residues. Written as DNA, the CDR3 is TGTGCCAGCAGTCGGGACTCAGGGGGGCTTAAAAACATTCAGTACTTC. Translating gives CASSRDSGGLKNIQYF.

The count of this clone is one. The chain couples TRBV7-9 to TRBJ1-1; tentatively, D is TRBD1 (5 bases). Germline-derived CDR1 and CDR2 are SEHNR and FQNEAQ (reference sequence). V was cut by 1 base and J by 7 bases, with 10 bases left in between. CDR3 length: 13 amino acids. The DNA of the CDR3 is TGTGCCAGCAGCTTAGGAACGACAGTTGAAGCTTTCTTT. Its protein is CASSLGTTVEAFF. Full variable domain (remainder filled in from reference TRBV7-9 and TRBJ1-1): DTGVSQNPRHKITKRGQNVTFRCDPISEHNRLYWYRQTLGQGPEFLTYFQNEAQLEKSRLLSDRFSAERPKGSFSTLEIQRTEQGDSAMYLCASSLGTTVEAFFGQGTRLTVV.

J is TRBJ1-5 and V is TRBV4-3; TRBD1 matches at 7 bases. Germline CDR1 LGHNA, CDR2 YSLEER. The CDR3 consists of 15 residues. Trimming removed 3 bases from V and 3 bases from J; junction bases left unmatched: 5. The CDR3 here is CASSQGTDINQPQHF. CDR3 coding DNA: TGCGCCAGCAGCCAGGGGACAGACATCAATCAGCCCCAGCATTTT.

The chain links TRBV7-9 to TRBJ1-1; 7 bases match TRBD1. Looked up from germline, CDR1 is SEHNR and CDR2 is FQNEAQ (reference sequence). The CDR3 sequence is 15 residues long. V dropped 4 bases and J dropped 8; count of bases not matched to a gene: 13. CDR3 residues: CASSSTGTDLLEAFF. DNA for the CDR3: TGTGCCAGCAGCTCAACCGGGACAGATCTTTTGGAAGCTTTCTTT.

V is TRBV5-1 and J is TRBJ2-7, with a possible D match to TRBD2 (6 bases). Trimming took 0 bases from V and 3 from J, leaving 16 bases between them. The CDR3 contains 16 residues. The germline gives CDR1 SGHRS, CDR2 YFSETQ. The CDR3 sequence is CASSLGTSSASYEQYF. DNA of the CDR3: TGCGCCAGCAGCTTGGGTACGTCTAGCGCCAGCTACGAGCAGTACTTC.

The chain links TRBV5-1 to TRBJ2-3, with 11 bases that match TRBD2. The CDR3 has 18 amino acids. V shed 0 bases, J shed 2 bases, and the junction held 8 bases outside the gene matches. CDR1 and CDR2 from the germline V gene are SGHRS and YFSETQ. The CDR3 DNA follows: TGCGCCAGCAGCTTGGGCGCTAGCGGGAGGCCCGTCACAGATACGCAGTATTTT. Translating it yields CASSLGASGRPVTDTQYF.

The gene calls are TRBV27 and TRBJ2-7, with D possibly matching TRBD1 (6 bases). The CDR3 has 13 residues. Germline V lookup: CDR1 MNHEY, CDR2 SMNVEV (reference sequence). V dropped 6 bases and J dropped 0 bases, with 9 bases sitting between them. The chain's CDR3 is CASSRDISYEQYF. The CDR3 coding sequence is TGTGCCAGCAGCCGGGACATCTCCTACGAGCAGTACTTC.

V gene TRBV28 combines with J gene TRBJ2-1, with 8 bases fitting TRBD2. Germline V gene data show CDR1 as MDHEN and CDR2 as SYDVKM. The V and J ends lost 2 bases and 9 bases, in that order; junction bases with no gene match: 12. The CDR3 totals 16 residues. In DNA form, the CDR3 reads TGTGCCAGCAGTTTAGGTGGAGTAGCGGGGCACGGTGAGCAGTTCTTC. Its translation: CASSLGGVAGHGEQFF. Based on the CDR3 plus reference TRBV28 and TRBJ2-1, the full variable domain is DVKVTQSSRYLVKRTGEKVFLECVQDMDHENMFWYRQDPGLGLRLIYFSYDVKMKEKGDIPEGYSVSREKKERFSLILESASTNQTSMYLCASSLGGVAGHGEQFFGPGTRLTVL.

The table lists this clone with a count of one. As DNA, the CDR3 is TGTGCCAGCAGTTCGACAGAGACTCAGTATGGCTACACCTTC. It yields the protein CASSSTETQYGYTF. The chain uses TRBV6-5 and TRBJ1-2; a possible D gene is TRBD1 (5 bases). CDR3 size: 14 residues. Deletions cut 4 bases from V and 5 bases from J, with 14 bases between. The germline V gene has CDR1 MNHEY and CDR2 SVGAGI.

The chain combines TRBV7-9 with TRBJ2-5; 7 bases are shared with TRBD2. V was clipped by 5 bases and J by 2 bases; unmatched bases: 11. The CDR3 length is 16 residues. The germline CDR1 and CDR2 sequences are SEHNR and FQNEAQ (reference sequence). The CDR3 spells CASSPLALATQETQYF. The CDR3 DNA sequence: TGTGCCAGCAGCCCGCTGGCACTAGCGACACAAGAGACCCAGTACTTC. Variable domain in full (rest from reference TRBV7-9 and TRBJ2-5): DTGVSQNPRHKITKRGQNVTFRCDPISEHNRLYWYRQTLGQGPEFLTYFQNEAQLEKSRLLSDRFSAERPKGSFSTLEIQRTEQGDSAMYLCASSPLALATQETQYFGPGTRLLVL.

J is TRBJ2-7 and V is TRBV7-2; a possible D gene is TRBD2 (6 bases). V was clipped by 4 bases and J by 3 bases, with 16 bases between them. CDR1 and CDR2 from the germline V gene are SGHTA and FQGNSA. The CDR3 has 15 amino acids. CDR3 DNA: TGTGCCAGCAGCTATTACGGGGGAGGCCGCTACGAGCAGTACTTC. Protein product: CASSYYGGGRYEQYF.

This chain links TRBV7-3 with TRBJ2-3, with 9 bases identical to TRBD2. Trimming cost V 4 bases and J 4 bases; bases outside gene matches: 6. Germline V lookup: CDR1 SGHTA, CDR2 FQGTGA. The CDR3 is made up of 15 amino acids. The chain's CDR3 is CASSSSGISADTQYF. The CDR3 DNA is TGTGCCAGCAGCTCTAGCGGGATAAGCGCAGATACGCAGTATTTT.

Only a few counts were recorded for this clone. CDR3 bases: TGTGCCAGTCAGTCTGGAAACACCATATATTTT. Translating it yields CASQSGNTIYF. This chain links TRBV9 with TRBJ1-3, with unresolved D. Germline V gene data show CDR1 as SGDLS and CDR2 as YYNGEE. The V and J ends lost 8 bases and 1 base respectively, with 4 bases between them. The CDR3 has 11 amino acids.

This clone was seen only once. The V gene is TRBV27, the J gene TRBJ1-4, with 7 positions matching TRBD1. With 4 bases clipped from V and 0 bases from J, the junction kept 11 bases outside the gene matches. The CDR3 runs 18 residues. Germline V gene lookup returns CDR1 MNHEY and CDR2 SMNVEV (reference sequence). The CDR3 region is CASSSTNRGLATNEKLFF. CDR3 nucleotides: TGTGCCAGCAGTTCCACAAACAGGGGCCTTGCAACTAATGAAAAACTGTTTTTT.

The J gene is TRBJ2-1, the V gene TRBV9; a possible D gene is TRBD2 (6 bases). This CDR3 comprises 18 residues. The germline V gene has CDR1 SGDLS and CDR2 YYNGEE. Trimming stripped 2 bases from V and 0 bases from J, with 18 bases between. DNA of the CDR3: TGTGCCAGCAGCGTTTTTGCTAGCGCCAGGAGCTCCTACAATGAGCAGTTCTTC. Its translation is CASSVFASARSSYNEQFF. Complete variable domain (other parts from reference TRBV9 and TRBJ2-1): DSGVTQTPKHLITATGQRVTLRCSPRSGDLSVYWYQQSLDQGLQFLIQYYNGEERAKGNILERFSAQQFPDLHSELNLSSLELGDSALYFCASSVFASARSSYNEQFFGPGTRLTVL.

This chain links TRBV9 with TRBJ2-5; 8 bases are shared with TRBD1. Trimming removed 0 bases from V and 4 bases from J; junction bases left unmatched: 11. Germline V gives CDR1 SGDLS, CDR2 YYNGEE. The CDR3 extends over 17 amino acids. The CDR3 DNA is TGTGCCAGCAGCGTAGATGCAGGGGGCCGTAGATCAGAGACCCAGTACTTC. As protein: CASSVDAGGRRSETQYF.

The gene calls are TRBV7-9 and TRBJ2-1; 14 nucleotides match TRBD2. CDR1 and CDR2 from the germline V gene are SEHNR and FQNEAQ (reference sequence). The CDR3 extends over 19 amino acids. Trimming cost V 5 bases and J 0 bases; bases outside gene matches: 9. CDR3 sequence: CASSLGTSGSLSSYNEQFF. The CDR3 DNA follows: TGTGCCAGCAGCCTCGGGACTAGCGGGAGCCTTAGCTCCTACAATGAGCAGTTCTTC. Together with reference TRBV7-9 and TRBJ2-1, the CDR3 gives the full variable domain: DTGVSQNPRHKITKRGQNVTFRCDPISEHNRLYWYRQTLGQGPEFLTYFQNEAQLEKSRLLSDRFSAERPKGSFSTLEIQRTEQGDSAMYLCASSLGTSGSLSSYNEQFFGPGTRLTVL.

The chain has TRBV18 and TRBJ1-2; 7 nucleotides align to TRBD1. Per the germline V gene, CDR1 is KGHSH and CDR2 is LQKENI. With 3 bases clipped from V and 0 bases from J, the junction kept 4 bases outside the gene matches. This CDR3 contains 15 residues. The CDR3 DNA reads TGTGCCAGCTCACCCTGGGACAGTCCTAACTATGGCTACACCTTC. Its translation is CASSPWDSPNYGYTF.